These 4 T cell receptor beta chains came from one sample sequenced in a study of cytomegalovirus exposure and HLA in healthy donors. The PCR contained 60 Vbeta and 13 Jbeta primers. Sequenced by immunoSEQ multiplex PCR; TCRdb stores in-frame clones only, minus some. In the table there are 150,000 or so clones, approximately 72% of which are singletons. Sequenced sample: PBMCs. The source is a human donor in good health.

The chain uses TRBV28 and TRBJ1-1; D unclear. The germline gives CDR1 MDHEN, CDR2 SYDVKM. The V gene lost 8 bases and the J gene lost 4 bases, with 20 bases spanning the gap. The CDR3 is 15 residues long. The CDR3, as DNA: TGTGCCAGCTACGGATACCGTCTGCAGGCCACTGAAGCTTTCTTT. Translating gives CASYGYRLQATEAFF.

The chain uses TRBV15 and TRBJ2-3; TRBD2 aligns across 11 bases. This CDR3 is 18 amino acids long. V shed 0 bases and J 5 bases; nucleotides not matched to a gene: 10. CDR1 LNHNV and CDR2 YYDKDF come from the germline V gene (reference sequence). CDR3 in amino acids: CATSRDPHSGGGKDTQYF. CDR3 nucleotide sequence: TGTGCCACCAGCAGAGACCCTCATAGCGGGGGGGGCAAAGATACGCAGTATTTT.

The gene calls are TRBV29-1 and TRBJ2-7, with 9 bases identical to TRBD1. Germline V gene data show CDR1 as SQVTM and CDR2 as ANQGSEA. The CDR3 spans 14 residues. J gave up 2 bases and V 3 bases, and 5 bases lay outside the gene matches. The chain's CDR3 is CSVDTGTGPYEQYF. The CDR3 DNA sequence: TGCAGCGTTGACACCGGGACAGGGCCCTACGAGCAGTACTTC.

This chain uses TRBV7-9 with TRBJ2-2; 7 positions agree with TRBD2. The V and J ends lost 4 bases and 4 bases, in that order; junction bases with no gene match: 12. This CDR3 has 17 residues. Germline CDR1 is SEHNR and CDR2 is FQNEAQ (reference sequence). The CDR3 region has the DNA TGTGCCAGCAGCTCCGGGGGGTCTGGGATCGGCACCGGGGAGCTGTTTTTT. Its translation: CASSSGGSGIGTGELFF.